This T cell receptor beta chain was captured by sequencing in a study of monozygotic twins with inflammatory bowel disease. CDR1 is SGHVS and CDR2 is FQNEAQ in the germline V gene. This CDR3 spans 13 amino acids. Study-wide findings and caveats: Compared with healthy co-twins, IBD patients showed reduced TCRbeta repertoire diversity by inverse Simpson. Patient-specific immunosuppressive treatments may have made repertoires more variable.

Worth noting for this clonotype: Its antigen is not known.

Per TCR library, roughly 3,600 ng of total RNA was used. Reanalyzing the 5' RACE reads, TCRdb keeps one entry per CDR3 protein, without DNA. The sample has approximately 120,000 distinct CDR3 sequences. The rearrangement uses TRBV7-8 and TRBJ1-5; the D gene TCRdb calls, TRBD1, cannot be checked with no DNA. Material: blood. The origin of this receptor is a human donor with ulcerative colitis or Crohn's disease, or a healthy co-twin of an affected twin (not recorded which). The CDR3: CASSWGELRPQHF.